This passage covers 10 T cell receptor beta chains from one sample sequenced in a study of T cells in Graves' hyperthyroidism and ophthalmopathy. Amplification yielded TCR beta CDR3 regions, with RNA transcripts as the source. The study used the HTBI primer set for a first-round RT-PCR of the TCR CDR3. TCRdb re-derived calls from the multiplex PCR reads in MiXCR, one entry per CDR3 protein. The sample records a few hundred thousand distinct CDR3 sequences, 14% to 15% being singletons. Sequenced material: blood. Receptors were obtained from a woman in her 40s with Graves' hyperthyroidism that later progressed to Graves' ophthalmopathy.

This clonotype was seen repeatedly, ten times or more. Written as DNA, the CDR3 is TGTGCCAGCTCACCACCCGAGGGGGAGGTGACCCAGTACTTC. Translated: CASSPPEGEVTQYF. The rearrangement joins TRBV18 to TRBJ2-5, with D tentatively TRBD1 or TRBD2 (6 bases each). Trimming left V 0 bases short and J 7 bases short, with 12 bases between. Germline CDR1 is KGHSH and CDR2 is LQKENI. This CDR3 has 14 amino acids.

The table lists this clonotype with many counts. V usage is TRBV12-3 or TRBV12-4 and J usage is TRBJ2-2; D uncertain. CDR3 length: 12 amino acids. Trimming left V 6 bases short and J 1 base short, with 3 bases between. The CDR3 sequence: CASRLNTGELFF. The CDR3 DNA reads TGTGCCAGCAGGCTGAACACCGGGGAGCTGTTTTTT.

Many counts were recorded for this clonotype. The rearrangement links TRBV3-1 to TRBJ2-1; no clear D gene. The V end was cut by 0 bases, the J end by 0 bases, with 9 bases between. There are 16 residues in the CDR3. The V gene's germline CDR1 is LGHDT and CDR2 YNNKEL (reference sequence). The CDR3 sequence is CASSQEGISSYNEQFF. CDR3 coding DNA: TGTGCCAGCAGCCAAGAAGGAATATCCTCCTACAATGAGCAGTTCTTC.

This clonotype appeared many times. The chain joins TRBV6-1 to TRBJ2-5; 10 bases are shared with TRBD1. The CDR3 is 16 residues long. The V gene end was trimmed by 6 bases and the J gene end by 3 bases; junction bases not matched to a gene: 10. Germline values: CDR1 MNHNS, CDR2 SASEGT. CDR3 DNA sequence: TGTGCCAGCAGCCATCTTTCGGGGACAGGGGAAGAGACCCAGTACTTC. Residues: CASSHLSGTGEETQYF.

The rearrangement joins TRBV5-6 to TRBJ1-5; 9 nucleotides line up with TRBD1. This CDR3 is built from 18 residues. Germline CDR1 reads SGHDT; CDR2 reads YYEEEE. V gave up 0 bases and J gave up 3 bases; unmatched junction bases: 10. In nucleotides, the CDR3 is TGTGCCAGCAGCTTGGCCAGAGGGGGACAGGGAATCAATCAGCCCCAGCATTTT. Its translation is CASSLARGGQGINQPQHF.

In its sample, this clonotype was seen many times. The rearrangement joins TRBV18 to TRBJ2-1; D not resolved. The CDR3 loop spans 13 amino acids. Germline CDR1 reads KGHSH; CDR2 reads LQKENI. The V end was cut by 3 bases, the J end by 6 bases, with 9 bases between. The CDR3 DNA reads as TGTGCCAGCTCACCGGCGGTCTTCAATGAGCAGTTCTTC. The encoded protein is CASSPAVFNEQFF.

This clonotype was found a few times. The rearrangement joins TRBV19 to TRBJ2-1, with D possibly TRBD2 on 6 matching bases. V lost 7 bases and J 3 bases, leaving 13 bases between the germline ends. Germline CDR1 and CDR2: LNHDA and SQIVND (reference sequence). The CDR3 covers 14 residues. The CDR3 nucleotides are TGTGCCAGTAAGGAGGGAGGACTCTACAATGAGCAGTTCTTC. Amino acid sequence: CASKEGGLYNEQFF.

This clonotype has a count of ten or more. The rearrangement joins TRBV27 to TRBJ2-7; tentative D call: TRBD1 (6 bases). CDR3 size: 15 residues. V was trimmed by 1 base and J by 2 bases, leaving 12 bases between them. Looked up from germline, CDR1 is MNHEY and CDR2 is SMNVEV (reference sequence). Written as DNA, the CDR3 is TGTGCCAGCAGTTTATTCGGGACATATCCCTACGAGCAGTACTTC. As protein: CASSLFGTYPYEQYF.

A note on this clonotype: This may stem from a read error, because a much larger clone lies one nucleotide away. The V gene is TRBV10-2, the J gene TRBJ2-1; 12 nucleotides line up with TRBD2. The CDR3 spans 16 residues. Germline CDR1 WSHSY, CDR2 SAAADI. Trimming removed 5 bases from V and 2 bases from J; junction bases left unmatched: 4. The CDR3 is CASSPSGRAAYNEQFF. CDR3 nucleotide sequence: TGCGCCAGCAGTCCTAGCGGGAGGGCCGCCTACAATGAGCAGTTCTTC.

This clonotype came up many times. The V gene is TRBV9, the J gene TRBJ1-3; 8 bases are a match to TRBD1. V was pared by 4 bases and J by 4 bases, with 13 bases of the junction left unmatched. The germline gives CDR1 SGDLS, CDR2 YYNGEE. This CDR3 region has 17 residues. CDR3 nucleotide sequence: TGTGCCAGCAGCCCCCCGGGACAGGAGGGGGTCGGAAACACCATATATTTT. Its translation: CASSPPGQEGVGNTIYF.